The sequence of this TCR beta chain was determined in a study of post-analysis software for immune sequencing data. Study details: Relapsing-remitting, secondary progressive and progressive-relapsing multiple sclerosis were all included among the disease courses. General study results and limits: Controls had significantly higher normalized Chao1 diversity than multiple sclerosis patients. Samples from a shared batch, those prepared together, strongly co-clustered by F measure.

In the case of this clonotype: Its antigen is not identified.

Researchers reported that TCR beta cDNA libraries carried unique molecular identifiers. Each batch of roughly 0.9 to 10 million T cells produced 490,000 or so cDNA molecules. Via MiXCR, TCRdb re-called the PCR reads, giving one row per CDR3 protein. The sample holds more than 500,000 distinct CDR3 sequences; about a third are singletons and the top ten take 4.5% to 7.5%. Sequenced: blood. The TCR comes from a girl under 18 with multiple sclerosis.

The DNA of the CDR3 is TGCGCCAGCAGCTTGAGGGGCCTAGCGGAGACCCAGTACTTC. Translating gives CASSLRGLAETQYF. The V gene is TRBV5-1, the J gene TRBJ2-5; a possible D gene is TRBD2 (6 bases). CDR1 is SGHRS, CDR2 YFSETQ, per germline. V lost 1 base and J 5 bases, leaving 12 bases between the germline ends. The CDR3 spans 14 residues.